Reported below is one T cell receptor (beta chain). The antigen is unknown. This record comes from a study of CD8+ T cells in alopecia areata. Background on the study: The drug, oral tofacitinib, was given to treated patients at 5 to 10 mg twice daily.

The investigators collected lesional scalp punch biopsies and peripheral blood from alopecia areata patients. The CDR3 contains 14 residues. The ends were cut back, 0 bases at V and 1 base at J, with 9 bases in the middle. Germline V gene data show CDR1 as GTSNPN and CDR2 as SVGIG (reference sequence). cDNA serving as the sequencing template came from extracted, reverse transcribed RNA. Some clones are missing from TCRdb's copy, which holds only in-frame ones; the method was immunoSEQ multiplex PCR. Among hundreds of thousands of clones listed, roughly 69% were seen once. Study outcomes and limitations: Lesional scalp exceeded normal scalp in clonality, especially in alopecia totalis/universalis.

The sequencing used CD4+ T cells sorted from blood, collected at week 0. The chain combines TRBV30 with TRBJ1-1; TRBD1 is a possible D gene (5 bases). This TCR derives from a human donor with alopecia areata. The CDR3 DNA follows: TGTGCCTGGAGTGTAGGGGCCGGGAACACTGAAGCTTTCTTT. This codes for CAWSVGAGNTEAFF.